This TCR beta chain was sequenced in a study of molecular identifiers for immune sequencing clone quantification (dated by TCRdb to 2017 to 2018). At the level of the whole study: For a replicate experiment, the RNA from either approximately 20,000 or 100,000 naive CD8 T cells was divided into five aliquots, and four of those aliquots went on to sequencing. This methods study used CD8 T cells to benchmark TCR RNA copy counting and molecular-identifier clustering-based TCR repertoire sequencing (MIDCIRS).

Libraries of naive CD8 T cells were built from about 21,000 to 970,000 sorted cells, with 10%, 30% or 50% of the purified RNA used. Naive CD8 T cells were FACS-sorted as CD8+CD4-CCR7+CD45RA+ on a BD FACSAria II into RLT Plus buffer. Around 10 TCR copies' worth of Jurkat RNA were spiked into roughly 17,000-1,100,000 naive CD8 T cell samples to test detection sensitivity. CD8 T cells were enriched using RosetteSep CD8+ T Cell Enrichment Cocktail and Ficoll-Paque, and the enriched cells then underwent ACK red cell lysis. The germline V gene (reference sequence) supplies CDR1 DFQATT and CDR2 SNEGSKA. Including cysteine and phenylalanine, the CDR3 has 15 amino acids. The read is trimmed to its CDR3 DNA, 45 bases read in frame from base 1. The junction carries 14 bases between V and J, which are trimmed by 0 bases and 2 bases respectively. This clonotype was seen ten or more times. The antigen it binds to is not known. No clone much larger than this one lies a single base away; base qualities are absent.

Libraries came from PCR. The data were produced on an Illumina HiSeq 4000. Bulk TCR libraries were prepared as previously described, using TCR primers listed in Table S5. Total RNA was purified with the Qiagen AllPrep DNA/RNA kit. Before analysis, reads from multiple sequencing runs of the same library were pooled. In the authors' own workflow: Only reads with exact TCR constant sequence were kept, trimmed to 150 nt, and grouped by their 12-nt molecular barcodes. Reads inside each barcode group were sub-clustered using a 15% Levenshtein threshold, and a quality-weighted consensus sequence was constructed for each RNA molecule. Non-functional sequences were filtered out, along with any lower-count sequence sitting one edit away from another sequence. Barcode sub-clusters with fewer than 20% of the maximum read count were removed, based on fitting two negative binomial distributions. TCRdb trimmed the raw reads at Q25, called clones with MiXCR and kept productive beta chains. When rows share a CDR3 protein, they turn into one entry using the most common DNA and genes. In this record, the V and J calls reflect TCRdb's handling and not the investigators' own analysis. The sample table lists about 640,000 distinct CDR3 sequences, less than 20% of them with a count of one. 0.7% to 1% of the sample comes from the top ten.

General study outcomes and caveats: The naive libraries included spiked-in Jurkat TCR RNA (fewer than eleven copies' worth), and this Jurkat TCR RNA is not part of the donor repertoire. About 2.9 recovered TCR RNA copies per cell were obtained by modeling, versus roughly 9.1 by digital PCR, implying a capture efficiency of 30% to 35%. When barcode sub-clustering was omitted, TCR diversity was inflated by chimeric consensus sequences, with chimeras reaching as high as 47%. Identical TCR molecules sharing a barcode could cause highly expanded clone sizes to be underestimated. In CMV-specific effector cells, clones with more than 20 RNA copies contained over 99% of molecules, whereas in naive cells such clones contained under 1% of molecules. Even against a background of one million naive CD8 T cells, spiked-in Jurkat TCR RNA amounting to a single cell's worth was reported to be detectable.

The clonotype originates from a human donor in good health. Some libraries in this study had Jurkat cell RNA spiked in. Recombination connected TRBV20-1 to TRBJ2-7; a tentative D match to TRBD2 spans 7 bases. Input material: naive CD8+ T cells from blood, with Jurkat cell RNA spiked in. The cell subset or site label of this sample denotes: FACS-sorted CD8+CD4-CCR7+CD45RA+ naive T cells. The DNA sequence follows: TGCAGTGCTAGAGATCAGAGGGGGGGACCCTACGAGCAGTACTTC. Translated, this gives CSARDQRGGPYEQYF.